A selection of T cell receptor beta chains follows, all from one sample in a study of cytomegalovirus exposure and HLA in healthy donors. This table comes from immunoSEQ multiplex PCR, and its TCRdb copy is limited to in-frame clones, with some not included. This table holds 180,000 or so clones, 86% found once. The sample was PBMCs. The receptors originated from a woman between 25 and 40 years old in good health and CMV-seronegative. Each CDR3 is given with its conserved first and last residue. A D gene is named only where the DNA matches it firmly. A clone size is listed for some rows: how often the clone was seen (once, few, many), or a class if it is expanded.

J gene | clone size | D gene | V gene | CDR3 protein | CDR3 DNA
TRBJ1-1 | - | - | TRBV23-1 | CASSQSDTQVVEAFF | TGCGCCAGCAGTCAATCGGACACTCAGGTGGTTGAAGCTTTCTTT
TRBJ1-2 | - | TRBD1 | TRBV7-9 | CASSRTGGQVYGYTF | TGTGCCAGCAGCCGGACAGGGGGCCAGGTCTATGGCTACACCTTC
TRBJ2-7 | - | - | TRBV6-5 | CASRRDTSYEQYF | TGTGCCAGCAGAAGGGACACCTCCTACGAGCAGTACTTC
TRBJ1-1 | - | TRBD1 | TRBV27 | CASSLAPGTGGTEAFF | TGTGCCAGCAGTTTAGCCCCAGGGACAGGGGGCACTGAAGCTTTCTTT
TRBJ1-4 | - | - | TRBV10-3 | CAISGANSGGNEKLFF | TGTGCCATCAGTGGGGCCAACTCCGGGGGTAATGAAAAACTGTTTTTT
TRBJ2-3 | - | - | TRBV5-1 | CASSWGPGPSVDTQYF | TGCGCCAGCAGCTGGGGGCCCGGGCCCAGCGTGGATACGCAGTATTTT
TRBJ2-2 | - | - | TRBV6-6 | CASSYTDRFAGELFF | TGTGCCAGCAGTTATACAGACCGTTTTGCGGGGGAGCTGTTTTTT
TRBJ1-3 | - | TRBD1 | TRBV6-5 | CASHRTGGNTIYF | TGTGCCAGCCACCGGACAGGGGGAAACACCATATATTTT
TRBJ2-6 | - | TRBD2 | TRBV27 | CASSRGGAGANVLTF | TGTGCCAGCAGCCGGGGGGGAGCTGGGGCCAACGTCCTGACTTTC
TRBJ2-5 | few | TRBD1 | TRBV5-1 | CASSTGTVKAYQETQYF | TGCGCCAGCAGTACCGGGACAGTAAAAGCGTACCAAGAGACCCAGTACTTC
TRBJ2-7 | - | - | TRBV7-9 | CASSSDRPYEQYF | TGTGCCAGCAGTTCGGACAGACCCTACGAGCAGTACTTC
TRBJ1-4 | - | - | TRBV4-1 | CARSQDSNSYNEKLFF | TGCGCCCGCAGCCAAGATTCCAACAGTTATAATGAAAAACTGTTTTTT
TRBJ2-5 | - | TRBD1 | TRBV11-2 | CASTGQSQETQYF | TGTGCCAGCACGGGACAGAGTCAAGAGACCCAGTACTTC
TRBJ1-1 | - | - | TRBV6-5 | CASRMQDRQTAFF | TGTGCCAGCAGGATGCAGGATCGACAAACGGCTTTCTTT